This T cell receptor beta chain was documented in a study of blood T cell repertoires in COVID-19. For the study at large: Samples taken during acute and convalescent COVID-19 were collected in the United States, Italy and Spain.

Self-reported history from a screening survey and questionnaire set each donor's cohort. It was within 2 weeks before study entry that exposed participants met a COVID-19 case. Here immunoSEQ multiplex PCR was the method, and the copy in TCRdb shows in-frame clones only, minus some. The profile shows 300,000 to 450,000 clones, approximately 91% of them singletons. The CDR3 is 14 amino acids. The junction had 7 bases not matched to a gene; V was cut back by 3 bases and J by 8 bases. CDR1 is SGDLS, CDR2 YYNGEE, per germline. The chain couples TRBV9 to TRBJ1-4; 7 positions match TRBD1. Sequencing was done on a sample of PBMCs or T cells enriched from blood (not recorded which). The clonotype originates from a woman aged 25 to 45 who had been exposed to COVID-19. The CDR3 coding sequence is TGTGCCAGCAGCGGCAGGACAGGTGTCGAAAAACTGTTTTTT. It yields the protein CASSGRTGVEKLFF.